The 22 T cell receptor beta chains below were found in one sample sequenced in a study of CD8 T cells in Susac syndrome. With random hexamers, reverse transcription was performed on about 0.5 to 1 ug of RNA. In TCRdb, the immunoSEQ multiplex PCR reads were re-called with MiXCR into one record per CDR3 protein. The data show about 80,000 distinct CDR3 sequences, roughly 96% seen once. Input material: CD8+ T cells from PBMCs. Every receptor here comes from a human donor with Susac syndrome.

The chain has TRBV29-1 and TRBJ1-2; maybe TRBD1 (5 bases). Germline loops: CDR1 SQVTM, CDR2 ANQGSEA. The CDR3 contains 14 residues. V was trimmed by 4 bases and J by 3 bases, leaving 15 bases between them. CDR3 loop: CSVVVGAEYYGYTF. The CDR3 coding sequence is TGCAGCGTTGTGGTCGGGGCGGAGTACTATGGCTACACCTTC.

The rearrangement uses TRBV11-2 and TRBJ2-7; D not resolved. Looked up from germline, CDR1 is SGHAT and CDR2 is FQNNGV. The ends were cut back, 0 bases at V and 0 bases at J, with 9 bases in the middle. CDR3 length: 15 amino acids. CDR3 residues: CASSLDRLGSYEQYF. The CDR3 region has the DNA TGTGCCAGCAGCTTAGATAGGCTGGGCTCCTACGAGCAGTACTTC.

This chain joins TRBV27 and TRBJ2-6; 8 bases fit TRBD1. Unmatched junction bases numbered 10, after V lost 5 bases and J lost 1 base. The CDR3 spans 18 residues. Per the germline V gene, CDR1 is MNHEY and CDR2 is SMNVEV (reference sequence). In DNA, the CDR3 is TGTGCCAGCAGTCTTGGACAGGGCGCTGAATCTGGGGCCAACGTCCTGACTTTC. Protein product: CASSLGQGAESGANVLTF.

The chain is built from TRBV13 and TRBJ1-5; the D is unclear. V lost 3 bases and J 3 bases, leaving 3 bases between the germline ends. This CDR3 spans 12 amino acids. The germline CDR1 and CDR2 sequences are PRHDT and FYEKMQ (reference sequence). The CDR3 nucleotides read TGTGCCAGCAGCTTCACCAATCAGCCCCAGCATTTT. It specifies CASSFTNQPQHF.

The chain links TRBV9 to TRBJ1-2; 8 bases align to TRBD1. The CDR3 has 14 amino acids. CDR1 SGDLS and CDR2 YYNGEE come from the germline V gene. The junction had 7 bases not matched to a gene; V was cut back by 5 bases and J by 4 bases. The CDR3 region has the DNA TGTGCCAGCAGTACCGGACAGGGAGGCTATGGCTACACCTTC. It codes for CASSTGQGGYGYTF.

The chain employs TRBV5-1 and TRBJ2-5; 8 bases are shared with TRBD1. This CDR3 spans 16 amino acids. Trimming took 3 bases from V and 4 from J; bases not matched to a gene: 11. Germline CDR1 and CDR2: SGHRS and YFSETQ. The CDR3 region has the DNA TGCGCCAGCAGCTCGAACCGGGACAGGCATCGAGAGACCCAGTACTTC. This gives the protein CASSSNRDRHRETQYF.

The chain links TRBV9 to TRBJ2-1; 11 positions match TRBD2. With 2 bases clipped from V and 4 bases from J, the junction kept 5 bases outside the gene matches. The CDR3 length is 16 residues. Germline V gene data show CDR1 as SGDLS and CDR2 as YYNGEE. DNA for the CDR3: TGTGCCAGCAGCGTTAGCGGGGGGGCGGGGTACAATGAGCAGTTCTTC. Protein sequence: CASSVSGGAGYNEQFF. Variable domain in full (rest from reference TRBV9 and TRBJ2-1): DSGVTQTPKHLITATGQRVTLRCSPRSGDLSVYWYQQSLDQGLQFLIQYYNGEERAKGNILERFSAQQFPDLHSELNLSSLELGDSALYFCASSVSGGAGYNEQFFGPGTRLTVL.

The rearrangement uses TRBV7-9 and TRBJ1-6; a possible D gene is TRBD1 (6 bases). Germline V gene sequence: CDR1 SEHNR, CDR2 FQNEAQ (reference sequence). The V and J ends lost 5 bases and 8 bases respectively, with 13 bases between them. The CDR3 is 14 amino acids. CDR3 protein: CASSGQRWDSPLHF. The CDR3 bases are TGTGCCAGCAGCGGACAGCGGTGGGATTCACCCCTCCACTTT.

The V gene is TRBV29-1, the J gene TRBJ2-1; D gene unclear. Trimming cost V 0 bases and J 7 bases, with 7 bases left between them. CDR3 length: 12 amino acids. CDR1 and CDR2 (germline): SQVTM, ANQGSEA. The CDR3 nucleotides read TGCAGCGTTGAAGACCCCCGTAATGAGCAGTTCTTC. Residues: CSVEDPRNEQFF.

The chain couples TRBV5-1 to TRBJ2-2; no clear D gene. V was trimmed by 8 bases and J by 7 bases, leaving 9 bases between them. The length of the CDR3 is 11 residues. Germline CDR1 is SGHRS and CDR2 is YFSETQ. CDR3 nucleotides: TGCGCCAGTACCATAGACGGGGAGCTGTTTTTT. The encoded protein is CASTIDGELFF.

The chain employs TRBV3-1 and TRBJ2-7; D perhaps matches TRBD1 (6 bases). V was shortened by 4 bases and J by 2 bases, with 12 bases between the two germline ends. CDR1 and CDR2 (germline): LGHDT, YNNKEL (reference sequence). This CDR3 has 14 residues. This CDR3 is CASSPPGVAYEQYF. CDR3 sequence (DNA): TGTGCCAGCAGCCCACCAGGGGTGGCCTACGAGCAGTACTTC.

CDR3 nucleotides: TGTGCCAGCAGTTTGGGGTCCGCTAGCGGGGGGTGGAATGAGCAGTTCTTC. Translating it yields CASSLGSASGGWNEQFF. This chain connects TRBV7-3 to TRBJ2-1; 11 nucleotides agree with TRBD2. Germline-derived CDR1 and CDR2 are SGHTA and FQGTGA. The CDR3 sequence is 17 residues long. V lost 6 bases to trimming and J lost 7 bases; unmatched junction nucleotides: 14. The full variable domain, in which reference TRBV7-3 and TRBJ2-1 provide the parts outside the CDR3, is GAGVSQTPSNKVTEKGKYVELRCDPISGHTALYWYRQSLGQGPEFLIYFQGTGAADDSGLPNDRFFAVRPEGSVSTLKIQRTERGDSAVYLCASSLGSASGGWNEQFFGPGTRLTVL.

The chain has TRBV25-1 and TRBJ2-3; 11 bases are a match to TRBD2. CDR1 and CDR2 from the germline V gene are MGHDK and SYGVNS. V trimming: 5 bases; J trimming: 0 bases; junction bases outside the gene matches: 4. This CDR3 contains 16 residues. The CDR3 reads CASSPRTSGSTDTQYF. CDR3 DNA sequence: TGTGCCAGCAGTCCTAGGACTAGCGGGAGCACAGATACGCAGTATTTT.

The gene calls are TRBV15 and TRBJ2-1; 9 bases match TRBD2. V was clipped by 0 bases and J by 6 bases; unmatched bases: 15. Per the germline V gene, CDR1 is LNHNV and CDR2 is YYDKDF (reference sequence). The CDR3 spans 19 residues. In DNA, the CDR3 is TGTGCCACCAGCAGAGATCGGCTGACAGCGGGAGGAGCGATCAATGAGCAGTTCTTC. It specifies CATSRDRLTAGGAINEQFF. The full variable domain, in which reference TRBV15 and TRBJ2-1 provide the parts outside the CDR3, is DAMVIQNPRYQVTQFGKPVTLSCSQTLNHNVMYWYQQKSSQAPKLLFHYYDKDFNNEADTPDNFQSRRPNTSFCFLDIRSPGLGDTAMYLCATSRDRLTAGGAINEQFFGPGTRLTVL.

The CDR3 nucleotides read TGTGCCAGCAGTTCCAAACAGGTCTACGAGCAGTACTTC. Protein product: CASSSKQVYEQYF. The V call is TRBV6-5, the J call TRBJ2-7; D might be TRBD1 (5 bases). V dropped 4 bases and J dropped 3 bases, with 10 bases sitting between them. CDR1 and CDR2 (germline): MNHEY, SVGAGI. This CDR3 region has 13 residues.

The chain couples TRBV29-1 to TRBJ1-2; 10 nucleotides align to TRBD1. From germline, CDR1 is SQVTM and CDR2 ANQGSEA. This CDR3 region has 16 residues. Germline trimming cut 5 bases from V and 5 bases from J; bases unmatched to any gene: 14. The CDR3 loop is CSVSGTGAVEGYGYTF. The CDR3 DNA reads as TGCAGCGTTTCCGGGACAGGGGCAGTAGAGGGATATGGCTACACCTTC.

The rearrangement links TRBV6-2 or TRBV6-3 to TRBJ2-5, with 9 bases identical to TRBD2. After removal of 6 bases from V and 7 bases from J, the junction contained 12 bases not matched to a gene. The CDR3 covers 15 residues. Germline assignment: CDR1 MNHEY and CDR2 SVGEGT. CDR3 sequence: CASRGDSSGVGTQYF. In DNA, the CDR3 is TGTGCCAGCAGAGGAGACTCTAGCGGGGTCGGGACCCAGTACTTC.

This clonotype was detected only once. V usage is TRBV29-1 and J usage is TRBJ1-1; D is unclear. V lost 5 bases, J lost 3 bases, and 10 bases lay in between. The CDR3 runs 12 residues. Germline values: CDR1 SQVTM, CDR2 ANQGSEA. CDR3 nucleotide sequence: TGCAGCGTTAAAAGCGGTTACACTGAAGCTTTCTTT. This gives the protein CSVKSGYTEAFF.

The chain is built from TRBV12-3 or TRBV12-4 and TRBJ2-7; TRBD1 agrees at 7 bases. This CDR3 is 13 amino acids long. The V and J ends lost 5 bases and 3 bases, in that order; junction bases with no gene match: 4. CDR3 region: CASSPGQSYEQYF. The CDR3, as DNA: TGTGCCAGCAGTCCGGGACAGAGCTACGAGCAGTACTTC.

The chain joins TRBV29-1 to TRBJ2-2; D remains unclear. Per the germline V gene, CDR1 is SQVTM and CDR2 is ANQGSEA. The V and J ends lost 0 bases and 5 bases respectively, with 7 bases between them. CDR3 length: 13 amino acids. For the CDR3, the DNA is TGCAGCGTTGAAGATCCCAGGACCGGGGAGCTGTTTTTT. Protein sequence: CSVEDPRTGELFF.

V usage is TRBV20-1 and J usage is TRBJ2-1, with a weak D call TRBD2 (6 bases). The length of the CDR3 is 16 residues. Per germline, CDR1 DFQATT and CDR2 SNEGSKA (reference sequence). The V end lost 0 bases, the J end lost 15 bases, and 27 bases lay between the germline ends. Written as DNA, the CDR3 is TGCAGTGCTAGAGATCCTACCGGGAGCGGCCTGGAGGGCCGGTTCTTC. Translation: CSARDPTGSGLEGRFF.

The rearrangement links TRBV9 to TRBJ2-3; D possibly corresponds to TRBD1 (5 bases). V was shortened by 2 bases and J by 2 bases, with 9 bases between the two germline ends. The CDR3 consists of 14 residues. The germline CDR1 and CDR2 sequences are SGDLS and YYNGEE. CDR3: CASSVQGNTDTQYF. The DNA for the CDR3 is TGTGCCAGCAGCGTCCAGGGCAACACAGATACGCAGTATTTT.